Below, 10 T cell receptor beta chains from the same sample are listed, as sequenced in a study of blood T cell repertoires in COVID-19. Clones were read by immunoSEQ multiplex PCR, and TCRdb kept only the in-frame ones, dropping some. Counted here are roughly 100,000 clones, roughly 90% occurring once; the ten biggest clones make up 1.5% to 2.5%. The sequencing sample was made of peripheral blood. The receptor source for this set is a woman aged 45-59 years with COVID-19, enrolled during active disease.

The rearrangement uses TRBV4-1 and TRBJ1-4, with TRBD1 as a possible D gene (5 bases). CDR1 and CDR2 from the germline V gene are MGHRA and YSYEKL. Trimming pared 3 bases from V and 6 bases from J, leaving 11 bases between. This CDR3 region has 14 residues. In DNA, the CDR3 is TGCGCCAGCAGCCAGGGGCGGCTTTATGAAAAACTGTTTTTT. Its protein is CASSQGRLYEKLFF.

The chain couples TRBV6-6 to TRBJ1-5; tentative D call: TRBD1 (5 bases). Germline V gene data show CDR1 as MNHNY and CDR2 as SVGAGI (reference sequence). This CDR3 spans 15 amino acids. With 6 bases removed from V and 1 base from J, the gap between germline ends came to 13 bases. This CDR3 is CASSSDGGSNQPQHF. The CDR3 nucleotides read TGTGCCAGCAGCTCCGACGGGGGAAGCAATCAGCCCCAGCATTTT.

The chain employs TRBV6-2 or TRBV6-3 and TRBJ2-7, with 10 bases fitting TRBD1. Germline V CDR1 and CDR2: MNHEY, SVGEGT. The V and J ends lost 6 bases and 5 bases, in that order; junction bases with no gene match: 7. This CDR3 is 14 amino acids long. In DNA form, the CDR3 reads TGTGCCAGCAGCCCAGGGACAGGGGAGCACGAGCAGTACTTC. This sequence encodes CASSPGTGEHEQYF.

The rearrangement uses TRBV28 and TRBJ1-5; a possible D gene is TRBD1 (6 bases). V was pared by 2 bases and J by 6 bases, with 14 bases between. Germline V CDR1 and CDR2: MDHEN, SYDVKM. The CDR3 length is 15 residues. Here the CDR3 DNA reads TGTGCCAGCAGTTTAAGCGGGGGCCAGGGTCAGCCCCAGCATTTT. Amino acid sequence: CASSLSGGQGQPQHF.

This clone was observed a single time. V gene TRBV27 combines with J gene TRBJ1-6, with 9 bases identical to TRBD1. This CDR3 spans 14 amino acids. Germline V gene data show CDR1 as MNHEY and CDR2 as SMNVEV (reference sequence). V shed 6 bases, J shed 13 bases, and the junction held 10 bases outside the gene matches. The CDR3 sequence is CASRPGQGGSPLHF. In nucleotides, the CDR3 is TGTGCCAGCAGGCCGGGACAGGGAGGTTCCCCCCTCCACTTT.

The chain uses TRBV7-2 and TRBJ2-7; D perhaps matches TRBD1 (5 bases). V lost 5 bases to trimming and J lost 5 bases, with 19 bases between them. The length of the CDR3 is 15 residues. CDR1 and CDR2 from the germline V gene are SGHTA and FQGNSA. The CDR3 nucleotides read TGTGCCAGCAGCGCACCCGAAAGGGGTCGGGACGAGCAGTACTTC. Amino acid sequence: CASSAPERGRDEQYF.

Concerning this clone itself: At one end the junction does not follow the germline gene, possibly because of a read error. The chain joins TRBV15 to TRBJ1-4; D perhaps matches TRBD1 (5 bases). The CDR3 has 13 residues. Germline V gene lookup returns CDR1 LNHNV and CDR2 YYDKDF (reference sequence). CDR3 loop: CATSRDPRGRFIF. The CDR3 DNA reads TGTGCCACCAGCAGAGATCCAAGGGGAAGGTTCATTTTT.

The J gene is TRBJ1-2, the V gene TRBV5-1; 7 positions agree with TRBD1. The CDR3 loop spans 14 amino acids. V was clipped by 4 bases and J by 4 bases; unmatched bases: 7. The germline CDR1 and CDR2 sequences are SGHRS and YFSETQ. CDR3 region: CASSPTTGSYGYTF. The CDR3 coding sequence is TGCGCCAGCAGCCCTACGACAGGGAGCTATGGCTACACCTTC. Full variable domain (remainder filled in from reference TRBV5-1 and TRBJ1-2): KAGVTQTPRYLIKTRGQQVTLSCSPISGHRSVSWYQQTPGQGLQFLFEYFSETQRNKGNFPGRFSGRQFSNSRSEMNVSTLELGDSALYLCASSPTTGSYGYTFGSGTRLTVV.

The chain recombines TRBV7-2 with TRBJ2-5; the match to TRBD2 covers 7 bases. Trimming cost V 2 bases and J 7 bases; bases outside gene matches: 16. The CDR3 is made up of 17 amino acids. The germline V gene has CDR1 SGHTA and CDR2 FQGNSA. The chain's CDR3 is CASSLTPLGLAVRTQYF. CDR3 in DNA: TGTGCCAGCAGCTTAACCCCACTTGGGCTAGCGGTTCGGACCCAGTACTTC.

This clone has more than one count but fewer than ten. The CDR3 DNA follows: TGTGCCAGCTCACGCACACAAGAGACCCAGTACTTC. It translates to CASSRTQETQYF. The chain combines TRBV18 with TRBJ2-5; D not resolved. V was clipped by 4 bases and J by 2 bases, with 5 bases between them. This CDR3 has 12 amino acids. The germline CDR1 and CDR2 sequences are KGHSH and LQKENI.